This TCR beta chain was observed in a study of T-cell reconstitution after alpha-beta-depleted transplantation in children. TCRbeta library preparation incorporated unique molecular identifiers. Each CDR3 protein gets one entry after TCRdb re-called the PCR reads with MiXCR. The sample contains about 98,000 distinct CDR3 sequences, around 7.8% of which appear only once. Many counts were recorded for this clonotype. Sequenced material: PBMCs, taken before TCRalphabeta/CD19-depleted stem cell transplant. The clonotype comes from a boy aged 2 to 9 with acute lymphoblastic leukemia, due to receive a stem cell transplant.

CDR3 nucleotide sequence: TGCAGTGCTAGATTCCGGCGACTAGCCAGCACAGATACGCAGTATTTT. Translated, it gives CSARFRRLASTDTQYF. This sequence joins TRBV20-1 and TRBJ2-3; the match to TRBD2 covers 7 bases. This CDR3 contains 16 residues. Germline trimming cut 2 bases from V and 0 bases from J; bases unmatched to any gene: 8. The V gene's germline CDR1 is DFQATT and CDR2 SNEGSKA (reference sequence).